The 32 T cell receptor beta chains below all came from one sample that was sequenced in a study of radiation and T cells in renal cell carcinoma. The table came from immunoSEQ multiplex PCR; TCRdb's copy has only in-frame clones and leaves some out. The data contain around 140,000 clones, about 88% of them singletons. Stated time point: baseline pretreatment blood. As for treatment: 15 Gy SBRT to primary tumor, nephrectomy 4 weeks later. Sequenced here: blood, sampled from a patient whose treatment included radiotherapy and nephrectomy. These receptors all come from a woman in her seventies with renal cell carcinoma.

The chain is built from TRBV5-4 and TRBJ2-5; D tentatively reads TRBD1 or TRBD2 (6 bases each). Germline CDR1 and CDR2: SGHNT and YYREEE (reference sequence). The CDR3 totals 14 residues. Trimming removed 0 bases at V and 4 bases at J, with 10 bases between. The CDR3 spells CASSLDGGRETQYF. The CDR3 nucleotides read TGTGCCAGCAGCTTGGATGGGGGGCGAGAGACCCAGTACTTC.

V is TRBV10-1 and J is TRBJ2-3; D possibly corresponds to TRBD2 (6 bases). The CDR3 consists of 14 residues. Trimming left V 7 bases short and J 0 bases short, with 11 bases between. Germline CDR1 reads WNHNN; CDR2 reads SYGVQD (reference sequence). In DNA, the CDR3 is TGCGCCAGCACGGGACTCCAAAGCACAGATACGCAGTATTTT. Its protein is CASTGLQSTDTQYF.

In its sample, this clone was seen once. V is TRBV5-1 and J is TRBJ2-7, with TRBD2 identical over 13 bases. Trimming took 4 bases from V and 5 from J; bases not matched to a gene: 6. The CDR3 contains 15 residues. Looked up from germline, CDR1 is SGHRS and CDR2 is YFSETQ. DNA for the CDR3: TGCGCCAGCAGCCCCGGGACTAGCGGGGCCCACGAGCAGTACTTC. Translation: CASSPGTSGAHEQYF.

The CDR3 loop is CASSLNRGDLGAFF. The CDR3 DNA reads TGTGCCAGCAGCTTAAACCGTGGAGACCTCGGGGCTTTCTTT. V usage is TRBV11-2 and J usage is TRBJ1-1; D not certain. Per the germline V gene, CDR1 is SGHAT and CDR2 is FQNNGV. The ends were cut back, 2 bases at V and 11 bases at J, with 18 bases in the middle. The CDR3 totals 14 residues.

The chain uses TRBV5-6 and TRBJ1-1; D perhaps matches TRBD1 (6 bases). Trimming took off 2 bases at V and 0 bases at J, with 11 bases between the two ends. The CDR3 runs 15 residues. The germline V gene has CDR1 SGHDT and CDR2 YYEEEE. CDR3 loop: CASSFRGVLNTEAFF. The DNA of the CDR3 is TGTGCCAGCAGCTTCAGGGGCGTTCTGAACACTGAAGCTTTCTTT.

The CDR3 sequence: CASSRGQGEQYF. Written as DNA, the CDR3 is TGTGCCAGCAGCCGAGGGCAGGGCGAGCAGTACTTC. The V call is TRBV7-9, the J call TRBJ2-7; D might be TRBD1 or TRBD2, each matching 5 bases. V was clipped by 5 bases and J by 6 bases, with 11 bases between them. Per the germline V gene, CDR1 is SEHNR and CDR2 is FQNEAQ (reference sequence). The CDR3 contains 12 residues.

A single count supports this clone. This sequence joins TRBV28 and TRBJ1-5; weak D call: TRBD1 (5 bases). The CDR3 consists of 16 residues. Trimming cost V 1 base and J 1 base, with 11 bases left between them. CDR1 and CDR2 from the germline V gene are MDHEN and SYDVKM. The DNA for the CDR3 is TGTGCCAGCAGTTTATCGGGGGGAATCAGCAATCAGCCCCAGCATTTT. Amino acid sequence: CASSLSGGISNQPQHF. Looking up the rest from reference TRBV28 and TRBJ1-5 gives the full variable domain: DVKVTQSSRYLVKRTGEKVFLECVQDMDHENMFWYRQDPGLGLRLIYFSYDVKMKEKGDIPEGYSVSREKKERFSLILESASTNQTSMYLCASSLSGGISNQPQHFGDGTRLSIL.

The J gene is TRBJ2-1, the V gene TRBV30; 12 bases line up with TRBD2. Germline CDR1 and CDR2: GTSNPN and SVGIG (reference sequence). The CDR3 covers 18 residues. The V gene end was trimmed by 0 bases and the J gene end by 0 bases; junction bases not matched to a gene: 6. CDR3 residues: CAWSVLAGGLSSYNEQFF. Here the CDR3 DNA reads TGTGCCTGGAGTGTACTAGCGGGGGGCCTAAGCTCCTACAATGAGCAGTTCTTC.

The chain uses TRBV4-2 and TRBJ2-3; D is perhaps TRBD1 (5 bases). Trimming shortened V by 4 bases and J by 4 bases, and 15 bases separated the two germline ends. This CDR3 has 15 amino acids. CDR1 LGHNA and CDR2 YNFKEQ come from the germline V gene. The CDR3 DNA reads as TGTGCCAGCAGCCCGAACCAGGGCCGGTCAGATACGCAGTATTTT. Residues: CASSPNQGRSDTQYF.

This rearrangement joins TRBV19 to TRBJ2-7, with D possibly matching TRBD1 (6 bases). This CDR3 spans 13 amino acids. Trimming took off 5 bases at V and 4 bases at J, with 12 bases between the two ends. In germline, CDR1 is LNHDA, CDR2 SQIVND (reference sequence). In DNA, the CDR3 is TGTGCCAGTAGTCCAAGGGGGTCGTACGAGCAGTACTTC. The encoded protein is CASSPRGSYEQYF.

The chain combines TRBV10-3 with TRBJ2-3; no clear D. Trimming shortened V by 3 bases and J by 6 bases, and 7 bases separated the two germline ends. Germline V CDR1 and CDR2: ENHRY, SYGVKD. This CDR3 is 12 amino acids long. DNA for the CDR3: TGTGCCATCAGTGAAACCCCGGATACGCAGTATTTT. Translated, it gives CAISETPDTQYF.

The genes are TRBV11-2 and TRBJ1-2, with D unresolved. The CDR3 has 17 amino acids. Trimming shortened V by 4 bases and J by 1 base, and 19 bases separated the two germline ends. Germline lookup yields CDR1 SGHAT and CDR2 FQNNGV. This CDR3 reads CASSSRMVPSVNYGYTF. The CDR3 region has the DNA TGTGCCAGCAGCTCTAGAATGGTTCCGTCCGTTAACTATGGCTACACCTTC. The full variable domain, in which reference TRBV11-2 and TRBJ1-2 provide the parts outside the CDR3, is EAGVAQSPRYKIIEKRQSVAFWCNPISGHATLYWYQQILGQGPKLLIQFQNNGVVDDSQLPKDRFSAERLKGVDSTLKIQPAKLEDSAVYLCASSSRMVPSVNYGYTFGSGTRLTVV.

This chain connects TRBV30 to TRBJ1-2; TRBD1 is a possible D gene (6 bases). CDR3 length equals 14 residues. Trimming took 0 bases from V and 7 from J, leaving 15 bases between them. Germline CDR1 and CDR2: GTSNPN and SVGIG (reference sequence). CDR3 DNA sequence: TGTGCCTGGAGTGTACGCAGGGGAGTTACTGGCTACACCTTC. It translates to CAWSVRRGVTGYTF.

V gene TRBV2 combines with J gene TRBJ1-2; 9 nucleotides line up with TRBD1. The CDR3 covers 14 residues. With V trimmed by 7 bases and J by 4 bases, 7 bases remained unmatched. Germline values: CDR1 SNHLY, CDR2 FYNNEI. This CDR3 is CASTFTGGSYGYTF. Here the CDR3 DNA reads TGTGCCAGCACCTTCACAGGGGGCAGCTATGGCTACACCTTC.

As DNA, the CDR3 is TGTGCCAGCAGCTCCGGGGGTTATGGCAATCAGCCCCAGCATTTT. Translation: CASSSGGYGNQPQHF. The genes are TRBV7-9 and TRBJ1-5; possible D gene TRBD1, 5 bases. Germline CDR1 reads SEHNR; CDR2 reads FQNEAQ (reference sequence). Trimming took off 4 bases at V and 2 bases at J, with 12 bases between the two ends. The CDR3 runs 15 residues.

This chain joins TRBV2 and TRBJ1-5, with D tentatively TRBD1 (6 bases). Between the trimmed V and J ends, which lost 8 bases and 4 bases, there was a span of 12 bases. The germline V gene encodes CDR1 SNHLY and CDR2 FYNNEI. CDR3 size: 13 residues. CDR3 nucleotides: TGTGCCAGCGACCAGGGGCCAAATCAGCCCCAGCATTTT. Amino acids: CASDQGPNQPQHF.

The V and J genes are TRBV7-9 and TRBJ2-5; 8 bases align to TRBD1. Germline loops: CDR1 SEHNR, CDR2 FQNEAQ (reference sequence). The CDR3 consists of 15 residues. J gave up 4 bases and V 4 bases, and 8 bases lay outside the gene matches. The CDR3 loop is CASSSRQGFIETQYF. The CDR3 nucleotides read TGTGCCAGCAGCTCCCGACAGGGGTTTATAGAGACCCAGTACTTC.

The V call is TRBV7-2, the J call TRBJ1-2; 9 bases map to TRBD1. Germline loops: CDR1 SGHTA, CDR2 FQGNSA. V shed 5 bases, J shed 7 bases, and the junction held 8 bases outside the gene matches. The CDR3 extends over 14 amino acids. Here the CDR3 reads CASSPRTGESGYTF. CDR3 sequence (DNA): TGTGCCAGCAGCCCCCGGACAGGGGAATCTGGCTACACCTTC.

The V gene is TRBV5-4, the J gene TRBJ1-1; D not resolved. The germline CDR1 and CDR2 sequences are SGHNT and YYREEE (reference sequence). V lost 5 bases and J lost 0, with 11 bases in between. This CDR3 is built from 14 residues. CDR3: CASSPRPMNTEAFF. The CDR3 DNA reads TGTGCCAGCAGTCCAAGACCGATGAACACTGAAGCTTTCTTT. The variable domain in full, completed from reference TRBV5-4 and TRBJ1-1, reads ETGVTQSPTHLIKTRGQQVTLRCSSQSGHNTVSWYQQALGQGPQFIFQYYREEENGRGNFPPRFSGLQFPNYSSELNVNALELDDSALYLCASSPRPMNTEAFFGQGTRLTVV.

This clone has only one observation. The chain links TRBV5-5 to TRBJ2-3; D possibly matches TRBD1 or TRBD2 (5 bases each). The ends were cut back, 4 bases at V and 0 bases at J, with 12 bases in the middle. CDR1 and CDR2 (germline): SGHKS, YYEKEE (reference sequence). This CDR3 is 15 amino acids long. In nucleotides, the CDR3 is TGTGCCAGCAGCCGGGACCCACGGAGCACAGATACGCAGTATTTT. Its protein is CASSRDPRSTDTQYF.

Comment on this clone: Germline is not matched at one junction end, which may reflect a read error. The chain recombines TRBV10-3 with TRBJ1-2, with 7 nucleotides matching TRBD1. Germline assignment: CDR1 ENHRY and CDR2 SYGVKD. The CDR3 loop spans 11 amino acids. CDR3 coding DNA: TGTGCCATCAGTGACCCACAGGGGTGGGCCTTC. This translates into CAISDPQGWAF.

The chain joins TRBV6-4 to TRBJ2-1, with TRBD1 identical over 9 bases. This CDR3 is 14 amino acids long. J lost 5 bases, V lost 6 bases, and 5 bases had no gene match. The V gene's germline CDR1 is MRHNA and CDR2 SNTAGT. The CDR3: CASRGTGMNNEQFF. CDR3 bases: TGTGCCAGCAGGGGGACAGGGATGAACAATGAGCAGTTCTTC.

This clone is a singleton in its sample. The chain recombines TRBV9 with TRBJ2-7, with 8 nucleotides matching TRBD2. Germline values: CDR1 SGDLS, CDR2 YYNGEE. J lost 7 bases, V lost 2 bases, and 11 bases had no gene match. This CDR3 contains 15 residues. As DNA, the CDR3 is TGTGCCAGCAGCGTGTCGACGGGGGGGGCCGGAGAGCAGTACTTC. Protein sequence: CASSVSTGGAGEQYF.

A remark on this clone: The junction and the germline gene differ at one end; a read error may be behind it. V usage is TRBV7-7 and J usage is TRBJ2-5; D gene uncertain. The germline V gene has CDR1 SSHAT and CDR2 FNYEAQ (reference sequence). The CDR3 consists of 15 residues. CDR3 region: CASSLGRSFQETQYF. The CDR3 region has the DNA TGTGCTAGCAGCTTAGGACGGTCGTTCCAAGAGACCCAGTACTTC.

CDR3 region: CASSQDLSTGVGYGYTF. CDR3 DNA sequence: TGTGCCAGCAGCCAAGATTTGTCGACAGGGGTGGGCTATGGCTACACCTTC. This chain connects TRBV4-2 to TRBJ1-2; 8 bases are a match to TRBD1. The CDR3 contains 17 residues. The germline CDR1 and CDR2 sequences are LGHNA and YNFKEQ. V lost 0 bases to trimming and J lost 4 bases; unmatched junction nucleotides: 10.

This chain joins TRBV6-6 and TRBJ2-1, with 7 bases identical to TRBD2. This CDR3 has 11 residues. CDR1 MNHNY and CDR2 SVGAGI come from the germline V gene (reference sequence). V dropped 4 bases and J dropped 12; count of bases not matched to a gene: 3. For the CDR3, the DNA is TGTGCCAGCAGTTTCTCGGGGGGGCAGTTCTTC. It translates to CASSFSGGQFF.

The rearrangement uses TRBV4-2 and TRBJ2-1; 11 bases fit TRBD2. Germline lookup yields CDR1 LGHNA and CDR2 YNFKEQ. CDR3 size: 16 residues. The trim removed 2 bases at V and 4 bases at J, leaving 4 bases unmatched. CDR3 region: CASSQPSGGIYNEQFF. Here the CDR3 DNA reads TGTGCCAGCAGCCAACCTAGCGGGGGGATATACAATGAGCAGTTCTTC.

The chain joins TRBV19 to TRBJ2-3, with D perhaps matching TRBD1 or TRBD2 (6 bases each). The CDR3 contains 15 residues. Germline CDR1 reads LNHDA; CDR2 reads SQIVND (reference sequence). Trimming removed 6 bases from V and 6 bases from J, with 19 bases in between. The CDR3 DNA reads as TGTGCCAGTAGCGTATTCGGGGGCCGGAGGGATACGCAGTATTTT. The encoded protein is CASSVFGGRRDTQYF.

This rearrangement joins TRBV15 to TRBJ1-4, with D possibly TRBD1 on 6 matching bases. The V and J ends lost 0 bases and 4 bases respectively, with 18 bases between them. CDR1 LNHNV and CDR2 YYDKDF come from the germline V gene (reference sequence). This CDR3 spans 18 amino acids. The CDR3 coding sequence is TGTGCCACCAGCAGAGATCAGGTGCGGGGGCCATATAATGAAAAACTGTTTTTT. This gives the protein CATSRDQVRGPYNEKLFF.

V gene TRBV5-5 combines with J gene TRBJ1-2, with 7 positions matching TRBD1. V gave up 4 bases and J gave up 3 bases; unmatched junction bases: 3. CDR1 and CDR2 (germline): SGHKS, YYEKEE (reference sequence). The CDR3 is 13 residues long. The CDR3: CASSQGGDYGYTF. DNA of the CDR3: TGTGCCAGCAGCCAAGGGGGCGACTATGGCTACACCTTC. The full variable domain, rest sourced from reference TRBV5-5 and TRBJ1-2, is DAGVTQSPTHLIKTRGQQVTLRCSPISGHKSVSWYQQVLGQGPQFIFQYYEKEERGRGNFPDRFSARQFPNYSSELNVNALLLGDSALYLCASSQGGDYGYTFGSGTRLTVV.

The V call is TRBV2, the J call TRBJ2-5, with TRBD2 matching over 7 bases. CDR1 and CDR2 from the germline V gene are SNHLY and FYNNEI. The CDR3 consists of 17 residues. The trim removed 6 bases at V and 1 base at J, leaving 14 bases unmatched. The CDR3 sequence is CASREGGRVPSQETQYF. In nucleotides, the CDR3 is TGTGCCAGCAGGGAGGGAGGGAGAGTGCCATCCCAAGAGACCCAGTACTTC.

The rearrangement joins TRBV7-2 to TRBJ1-5, with D unresolved. The ends were cut back, 8 bases at V and 0 bases at J, with 14 bases in the middle. The CDR3 loop spans 15 amino acids. The germline V gene encodes CDR1 SGHTA and CDR2 FQGNSA. DNA for the CDR3: TGTGCCAGCCAAGTCACGGGGTATAGCAATCAGCCCCAGCATTTT. Its protein product is CASQVTGYSNQPQHF.